Here is one TCR beta chain with its context. No glioblastoma patient carried an isocitrate dehydrogenase mutation. These data belong to a study of glioma-infiltrating T cells after dendritic cell vaccination. Overall study context: Glioblastoma patients came from Phase I and II dendritic cell vaccination trials.

Data came from immunoSEQ multiplex PCR; TCRdb stores just in-frame clones and leaves some out. The sample shows 80,000 to 100,000 clones, roughly three quarters of them seen only once. The ends were cut back, 0 bases at V and 3 bases at J, with 9 bases in the middle. This CDR3 spans 14 amino acids. In germline, CDR1 is SGHRS, CDR2 YFSETQ. Sequenced here: blood, sampled before dendritic cell vaccination. This receptor was obtained from a human donor with glioblastoma. V is TRBV5-1 and J is TRBJ1-2; D is unresolved. The CDR3 spells CASSLGNRDYGYTF. The CDR3 nucleotides are TGCGCCAGCAGCTTGGGGAACAGAGACTATGGCTACACCTTC.